This is a list of T cell receptor beta chains from one sample in a study of CD8 T cells in ankylosing spondylitis. TCRdb recomputed calls from the 5' RACE reads with MiXCR, one row per CDR3 protein. The table shows about 160,000 distinct CDR3 sequences, with under 55% occurring only once. The sequenced sample was synovial fluid, either unsorted or a sorted T cell fraction (not recorded which). The receptors were gathered from a male donor with ankylosing spondylitis. Both conserved end residues are part of each CDR3. Fields, in order: D gene, V gene, CDR3 length, CDR3 protein. D genes are given only for firm matches.

>NA|TRBV10-3|14
CAIKGGAYNSPLHF
>NA|TRBV6-1|14
CASSEAPGTDTQYF
>NA|TRBV12-3/TRBV12-4|18
CASSTPREYGGSYNEQFF
>NA|TRBV4-1|15
CASSQVSGATNEQFF
>TRBD2|TRBV4-3|17
CASSQDQAGGPTDTQYF
>NA|TRBV11-3|13
CASSSLGTGELFF
>TRBD1|TRBV5-1|14
CASSAGTGIGEQYF
>NA|TRBV6-2/TRBV6-3|14
CASSFTGFYTEAFF
>TRBD2|TRBV7-3|14
CASSPSGSGGGQFF
>NA|TRBV30|14
CAWSVGQGQETQYF
>TRBD1|TRBV11-2|15
CASSLGGQGVWPQHF
>NA|TRBV3-1|14
CASSQRYDTDTQYF
>NA|TRBV10-3|15
CAISEDRYFSDEQYF
>NA|TRBV10-3|16
CAISEDGVRMNTEAFF
>NA|TRBV28|12
CASSVWYTEAFF
>NA|TRBV6-5|14
CASSYSRGGTEAFF
>NA|TRBV6-6|12
CASSLVNQPQHF
>NA|TRBV10-3|14
CAINSPDSGNTIYF
>NA|TRBV18|13
CASSPAYQETQYF
>TRBD1|TRBV10-3|17
CAISESGTEYSNQPQHF
>NA|TRBV7-3|16
CASSLYYVTLYNEQFF
>NA|TRBV25-1|13
CASNPGPNTEAFF
>NA|TRBV5-1|13
CASSLRGLQPQHF
>NA|TRBV4-1|16
CASSQESWDNSYGYTF
>NA|TRBV20-1|10
CSPLGDEAFF
>NA|TRBV12-3/TRBV12-4|15
CASSSLPTGTGELFF
>TRBD2|TRBV7-2|15
CASSITSGNIDTQYF
>NA|TRBV7-9|16
CASSLDAGLGNTEAFF
>NA|TRBV14|14
CASSPLSGNNEQFF
>NA|TRBV5-1|15
CASSPRIADTDTQYF
>NA|TRBV28|21
CASSLLSGEGKGGRPPDTQYF
>TRBD2|TRBV12-5|14
CASGPGGLAYEQYF
>NA|TRBV29-1|12
CSGGHSPYEQYF
>NA|TRBV6-2/TRBV6-3|13
CASRKDITYEQYF
>TRBD1|TRBV6-1|15
CASSPDRGSLYGYTF
>TRBD2|TRBV5-1|16
CASSTHSGRAEGELFF
>NA|TRBV12-3/TRBV12-4|16
CASSPLDASSYNEQFF
>TRBD2|TRBV12-3/TRBV12-4|18
CASRKLAGAFYGTDTQYF
>NA|TRBV3-1|17
CASSQDPPDSSAYEQYF
>NA|TRBV5-1|14
CASSRLTGPYEQYF
>NA|TRBV12-3/TRBV12-4|17
CASSLTPGTESYNEQFF
>NA|TRBV4-1|13
CASSQGYTYEQYF
>NA|TRBV7-8|15
CASSLAQWGTYEQYF
>TRBD2|TRBV12-3/TRBV12-4|15
CASRAGGRSYNEQFF
>TRBD2|TRBV11-2|12
CASRRTSDEQFF
>NA|TRBV12-3/TRBV12-4|15
CASSLRQLQNTEAFF
>NA|TRBV6-4|15
CASSAKDGTNEKLFF
>TRBD2|TRBV12-3/TRBV12-4|18
CASTRTSGATANTGELFF
>NA|TRBV6-5|18
CASSYSFGGAITNEKLFF
>NA|TRBV5-1|15
CASSLAGAGAYGYTF